The 24 T cell receptor beta chains reported below all come from one sample, sequenced in a study of graft-versus-host responses after intestinal transplantation. Profiling relied on immunoSEQ multiplex PCR, and the TCRdb table lists in-frame clones only, not all of them. The sample contains around 33,000 clones, approximately 96% of which appear only once. The material sequenced was PBMCs, taken 16 days after intestinal transplant. The receptors originated from a human patient who received an intestinal transplant, so some T cells may come from the graft donor.

The gene calls are TRBV18 and TRBJ2-7; a weak D match, TRBD2 (5 bases). V lost 5 bases and J 7 bases, leaving 12 bases between the germline ends. The CDR3 has 12 residues. Germline V gene data show CDR1 as KGHSH and CDR2 as LQKENI. The CDR3 is CASSKRPEEQYF. The CDR3 DNA reads TGTGCCAGCTCAAAGCGGCCCGAGGAGCAGTACTTC.

This clone was seen just once. The chain couples TRBV4-1 to TRBJ2-7; 10 positions agree with TRBD1. The CDR3 consists of 15 residues. Trimming cost V 3 bases and J 3 bases; bases outside gene matches: 5. Germline loops: CDR1 MGHRA, CDR2 YSYEKL. CDR3 sequence reads: CASSQRTGGNYEQYF. The CDR3 bases are TGCGCCAGCAGCCAGAGGACAGGGGGGAACTACGAGCAGTACTTC.

The V gene is TRBV30, the J gene TRBJ1-5; D possibly corresponds to TRBD1 (5 bases). Trimming removed 1 base at V and 11 bases at J, with 12 bases between. Germline lookup yields CDR1 GTSNPN and CDR2 SVGIG (reference sequence). The CDR3 length is 12 residues. The CDR3 loop is CAWSGKGSAQHF. The DNA of the CDR3 is TGTGCCTGGAGTGGTAAGGGGTCAGCCCAGCATTTT.

The chain uses TRBV7-2 and TRBJ2-7; TRBD1 matches at 9 bases. Losses at the gene ends were 4 bases for V and 2 bases for J; bases not matched to a gene: 6. The germline gives CDR1 SGHTA, CDR2 FQGNSA. The CDR3 runs 15 residues. CDR3 amino acids: CASSYGQGWAYEQYF. CDR3 sequence (DNA): TGTGCCAGCAGCTATGGACAGGGGTGGGCCTACGAGCAGTACTTC.

J is TRBJ2-7 and V is TRBV20-1; D gene unclear. This CDR3 is 10 amino acids long. Germline V gives CDR1 DFQATT, CDR2 SNEGSKA (reference sequence). V was trimmed by 4 bases and J by 4 bases, leaving 5 bases between them. In DNA, the CDR3 is TGCAGTGCTAAGGATTACGAGCAGTACTTC. Its protein is CSAKDYEQYF.

The V gene is TRBV19, the J gene TRBJ2-7; 11 nucleotides align to TRBD2. V shed 5 bases and J 4 bases; nucleotides not matched to a gene: 7. CDR1 is LNHDA and CDR2 is SQIVND in the germline V gene (reference sequence). This CDR3 is 15 amino acids long. The CDR3 reads CASSSTSGITYEQYF. DNA of the CDR3: TGTGCCAGTAGTTCGACTAGCGGGATTACTTACGAGCAGTACTTC.

J is TRBJ2-7 and V is TRBV2; 12 nucleotides match TRBD2. Germline V CDR1 and CDR2: SNHLY, FYNNEI. Trimming at V came to 6 bases and at J to 4 bases, leaving 1 base not matched to a gene. CDR3 size: 13 residues. The CDR3 nucleotides read TGTGCCAGCAGGACTAGCGGGGGATACGAGCAGTACTTC. As protein: CASRTSGGYEQYF.

The V and J genes are TRBV15 and TRBJ2-7; D ambiguous. Germline lookup yields CDR1 LNHNV and CDR2 YYDKDF (reference sequence). V shed 3 bases and J shed 6 bases, with 12 bases lying between them. The CDR3 extends over 13 amino acids. This CDR3 is CATSSAAPAEQYF. CDR3 sequence (DNA): TGTGCCACCAGCAGTGCAGCCCCGGCCGAGCAGTACTTC.

The chain recombines TRBV28 with TRBJ1-5; tentatively, D is TRBD1 (5 bases). Trimming shortened V by 5 bases and J by 4 bases, and 12 bases separated the two germline ends. The CDR3 length is 14 residues. The germline gives CDR1 MDHEN, CDR2 SYDVKM. CDR3 bases: TGTGCCAGCAGTGCCCCGGGACTGAATCAGCCCCAGCATTTT. It codes for CASSAPGLNQPQHF.

This clone was counted once. The chain couples TRBV4-3 to TRBJ2-7, with unresolved D. CDR1 is LGHNA and CDR2 is YSLEER in the germline V gene. This CDR3 has 17 amino acids. Trimming left V 0 bases short and J 3 bases short, with 18 bases between. Here the CDR3 DNA reads TGCGCCAGCAGCCAAGATGCCGCGGACCGGATCGGCTACGAGCAGTACTTC. Translation: CASSQDAADRIGYEQYF.

The chain joins TRBV6-5 to TRBJ2-7; D is ambiguous. V lost 2 bases, J lost 3 bases, and 8 bases lay in between. The germline V gene has CDR1 MNHEY and CDR2 SVGAGI. The CDR3 is 13 amino acids. The DNA of the CDR3 is TGTGCCAGCAGTTACGAGGAGCTCTACGAGCAGTACTTC. Protein sequence: CASSYEELYEQYF.

CDR3 sequence (DNA): TGTGCCAGCTCACCACCCTCCAGGGGGAGTCAAGAGACCCAGTACTTC. Its protein product is CASSPPSRGSQETQYF. The chain recombines TRBV18 with TRBJ2-5; TRBD1 matches at 7 bases. With 0 bases clipped from V and 2 bases from J, the junction kept 6 bases outside the gene matches. CDR1 is KGHSH and CDR2 is LQKENI in the germline V gene. The CDR3 covers 16 residues.

This clone was detected only once. This sequence joins TRBV2 and TRBJ1-5; D ambiguous. In germline, CDR1 is SNHLY, CDR2 FYNNEI. Trimming cost V 7 bases and J 1 base, with 14 bases left between them. The CDR3 covers 15 residues. Written as DNA, the CDR3 is TGTGCCAGCACGAATTCGGGGTTGAGCAATCAGCCCCAGCATTTT. Its protein is CASTNSGLSNQPQHF.

The chain combines TRBV2 with TRBJ2-5; TRBD2 agrees at 12 bases. Unmatched junction bases numbered 13, after V lost 6 bases and J lost 2 bases. The germline CDR1 and CDR2 sequences are SNHLY and FYNNEI. This CDR3 is 18 amino acids long. The CDR3 here is CASRRVKLGLAGQETQYF. In nucleotides, the CDR3 is TGTGCCAGCAGGAGAGTGAAGTTAGGACTAGCGGGACAAGAGACCCAGTACTTC. Variable domain in full (rest from reference TRBV2 and TRBJ2-5): EPEVTQTPSHQVTQMGQEVILRCVPISNHLYFYWYRQILGQKVEFLVSFYNNEISEKSEIFDDQFSVERPDGSNFTLKIRSTKLEDSAMYFCASRRVKLGLAGQETQYFGPGTRLLVL.

V and J are TRBV27 and TRBJ1-1, with D uncertain. The V and J ends lost 4 bases and 0 bases respectively, with 15 bases between them. The CDR3 has 16 amino acids. The germline V gene encodes CDR1 MNHEY and CDR2 SMNVEV (reference sequence). As DNA, the CDR3 is TGTGCCAGCAGTTCAACCCGGACGGAGATGAACACTGAAGCTTTCTTT. Translating it yields CASSSTRTEMNTEAFF.

The chain combines TRBV6-5 with TRBJ2-4; D might be TRBD1 (5 bases). The ends were cut back, 0 bases at V and 1 base at J, with 10 bases in the middle. The CDR3 is made up of 16 amino acids. The germline gives CDR1 MNHEY, CDR2 SVGAGI. CDR3 loop: CASSYSNSGAKNIQYF. For the CDR3, the DNA is TGTGCCAGCAGTTACTCGAATTCAGGGGCCAAAAACATTCAGTACTTC.

Worth noting for this clone: Other DNA sequences in the sample encode the same CDR3. V is TRBV15 and J is TRBJ1-1, with D perhaps TRBD1 (5 bases). The CDR3 sequence is 18 residues long. V was clipped by 3 bases and J by 0 bases, with 20 bases between them. Germline V gives CDR1 LNHNV, CDR2 YYDKDF (reference sequence). The CDR3 here is CATSSLTWEGRMNTEAFF. The DNA for the CDR3 is TGTGCCACCAGCAGCCTGACCTGGGAGGGGCGAATGAACACTGAAGCTTTCTTT.

V is TRBV28 and J is TRBJ2-1, with TRBD1 matching over 7 bases. The CDR3 totals 15 residues. With V trimmed by 3 bases and J by 15 bases, 17 bases remained unmatched. CDR1 is MDHEN, CDR2 SYDVKM, per germline. The CDR3 DNA reads as TGTGCCAGCAGTTTCTCGAGGACAGGTACCTCCGGGTGGTTCTTC. It specifies CASSFSRTGTSGWFF.

CDR3 sequence reads: CASSLGPGTGQPQHF. Written as DNA, the CDR3 is TGTGCCAGCAGCTTAGGTCCAGGGACGGGGCAGCCCCAGCATTTT. The chain joins TRBV7-8 to TRBJ1-5, with a weak D call TRBD1 (5 bases). V gave up 1 base and J gave up 7 bases, with 14 bases separating them. The CDR3 extends over 15 amino acids. Germline values: CDR1 SGHVS, CDR2 FQNEAQ.

The chain has TRBV7-3 and TRBJ2-3; weak D call: TRBD2 (5 bases). The germline V gene has CDR1 SGHTA and CDR2 FQGTGA. The CDR3 has 16 residues. The ends were cut back, 5 bases at V and 4 bases at J, with 19 bases in the middle. CDR3 residues: CASSPRGALRADTQYF. CDR3 in DNA: TGTGCCAGCAGCCCTCGGGGAGCCCTAAGGGCAGATACGCAGTATTTT. The full variable domain, its missing parts supplied by reference TRBV7-3 and TRBJ2-3, is GAGVSQTPSNKVTEKGKYVELRCDPISGHTALYWYRQSLGQGPEFLIYFQGTGAADDSGLPNDRFFAVRPEGSVSTLKIQRTERGDSAVYLCASSPRGALRADTQYFGPGTRLTVL.

The gene calls are TRBV1 and TRBJ2-7. TRBV1 is a pseudogene locus. The CDR3 contains 14 residues. The CDR3 region has the DNA TGCACCAGCAGCCAAGTCTCTGGGGGAAAGGAGCAGTACTTC. Translation: CTSSQVSGGKEQYF.

The chain carries TRBV28 and TRBJ1-1, with D maybe TRBD1 (6 bases). CDR1 and CDR2 (germline): MDHEN, SYDVKM. The CDR3 is 13 amino acids. V gave up 7 bases and J gave up 6 bases, with 15 bases separating them. In DNA form, the CDR3 reads TGTGCCAGCACTAACGCCGGGGGCGCTGAAGCTTTCTTT. Protein product: CASTNAGGAEAFF.

The chain is built from TRBV9 and TRBJ2-7; weak D call: TRBD2 (6 bases). V lost 0 bases to trimming and J lost 4 bases, with 14 bases between them. This CDR3 contains 15 residues. Germline lookup yields CDR1 SGDLS and CDR2 YYNGEE. This chain's CDR3 is CASSVGVGGGYEQYF. CDR3 DNA sequence: TGTGCCAGCAGCGTAGGGGTCGGGGGAGGATACGAGCAGTACTTC.

V gene TRBV27 combines with J gene TRBJ1-4, with 12 bases fitting TRBD1. The J segment lost 5 bases and the V segment lost 6 bases, leaving 4 bases of the junction unmatched. Per germline, CDR1 MNHEY and CDR2 SMNVEV (reference sequence). The CDR3 has 15 residues. In DNA, the CDR3 is TGTGCCAGCAGCGGGACAGGGGGCTTCAATGAAAAACTGTTTTTT. Its translation is CASSGTGGFNEKLFF.